The present T cell receptor (beta chain) was sequenced within a study of T cell changes during pregnancy in multiple sclerosis. This clone came up once. Sequencing was performed with immunoSEQ multiplex PCR; in TCRdb, only in-frame clones are kept and a portion is missing. The sample has 40,000 to 50,000 clones; 93% are singletons. Trimming took 11 bases from V and 3 from J, leaving 16 bases between them. The CDR3 runs to 13 residues. CDR1 and CDR2 (germline): LNHDA, SQIVND (reference sequence). This clonotype was obtained from a female donor with multiple sclerosis, enrolled in a pregnancy study. The rearrangement links TRBV19 to TRBJ2-5; D may be TRBD2 (5 bases). The sequences come from CD8+ T cells from peripheral blood mononuclear cells, collected after pregnancy. Written as DNA, the CDR3 is TGTGCCGTGGACTCGGAGACAAAAGAGACCCAGTACTTC. It yields the protein CAVDSETKETQYF.